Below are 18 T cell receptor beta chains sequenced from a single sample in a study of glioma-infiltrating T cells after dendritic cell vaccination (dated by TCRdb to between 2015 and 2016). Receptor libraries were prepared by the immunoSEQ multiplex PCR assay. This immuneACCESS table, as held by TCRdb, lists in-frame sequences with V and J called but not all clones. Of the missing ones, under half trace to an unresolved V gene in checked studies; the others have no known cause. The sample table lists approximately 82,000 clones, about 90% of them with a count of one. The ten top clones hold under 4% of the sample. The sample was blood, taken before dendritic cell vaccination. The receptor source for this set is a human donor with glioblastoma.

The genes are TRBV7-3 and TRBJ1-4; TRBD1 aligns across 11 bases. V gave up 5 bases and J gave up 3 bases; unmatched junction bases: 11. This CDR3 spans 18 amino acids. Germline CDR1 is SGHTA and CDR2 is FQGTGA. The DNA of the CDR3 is TGTGCCAGCAGCCCCCTCGTGGACAGGGGGCGGTCTAATGAAAAACTGTTTTTT. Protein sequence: CASSPLVDRGRSNEKLFF.

The CDR3 DNA reads as TGTGCCAGCAGCTCGGGGGGCAATGAGCAGTTCTTC. Protein product: CASSSGGNEQFF. J is TRBJ2-1 and V is TRBV7-3, with 7 bases aligning to TRBD2. Trimming removed 4 bases from V and 6 bases from J; junction bases left unmatched: 0. CDR1 is SGHTA and CDR2 is FQGTGA in the germline V gene. The CDR3 has 12 residues.

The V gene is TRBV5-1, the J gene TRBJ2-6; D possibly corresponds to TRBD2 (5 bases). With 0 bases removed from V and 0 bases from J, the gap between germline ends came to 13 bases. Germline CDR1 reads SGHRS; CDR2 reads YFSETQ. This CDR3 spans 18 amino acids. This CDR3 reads CASSLALSGYSGANVLTF. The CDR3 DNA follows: TGCGCCAGCAGCTTGGCCCTGTCGGGGTACTCTGGGGCCAACGTCCTGACTTTC.

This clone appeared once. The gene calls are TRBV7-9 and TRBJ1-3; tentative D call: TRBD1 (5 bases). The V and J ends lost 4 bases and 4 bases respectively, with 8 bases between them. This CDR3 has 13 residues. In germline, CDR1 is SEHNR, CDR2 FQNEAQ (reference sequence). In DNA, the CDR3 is TGTGCCAGCAGCTCCAGGGTAGGAAACACCATATATTTT. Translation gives CASSSRVGNTIYF. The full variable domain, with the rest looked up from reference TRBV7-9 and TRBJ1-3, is DTGVSQNPRHKITKRGQNVTFRCDPISEHNRLYWYRQTLGQGPEFLTYFQNEAQLEKSRLLSDRFSAERPKGSFSTLEIQRTEQGDSAMYLCASSSRVGNTIYFGEGSWLTVV.

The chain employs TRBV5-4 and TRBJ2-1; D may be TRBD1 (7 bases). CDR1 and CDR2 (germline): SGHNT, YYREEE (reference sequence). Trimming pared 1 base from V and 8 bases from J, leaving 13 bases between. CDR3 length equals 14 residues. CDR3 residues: CASSLKPRGDEQFF. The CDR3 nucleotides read TGTGCCAGCAGCTTGAAGCCCAGGGGGGATGAGCAGTTCTTC.

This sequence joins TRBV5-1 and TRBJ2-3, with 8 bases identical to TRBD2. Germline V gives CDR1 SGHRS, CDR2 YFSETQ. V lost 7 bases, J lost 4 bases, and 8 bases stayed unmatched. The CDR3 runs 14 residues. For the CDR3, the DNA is TGCGCCAGCGGACCGGGAGGGGCGTCAGATACGCAGTATTTT. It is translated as CASGPGGASDTQYF.

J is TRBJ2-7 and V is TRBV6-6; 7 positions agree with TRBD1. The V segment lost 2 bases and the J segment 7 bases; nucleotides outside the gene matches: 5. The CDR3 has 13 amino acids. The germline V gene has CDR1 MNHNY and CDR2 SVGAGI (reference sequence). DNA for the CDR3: TGTGCCAGCAGTTACAGGGGGCTAGGGGAGCAGTACTTC. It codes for CASSYRGLGEQYF.

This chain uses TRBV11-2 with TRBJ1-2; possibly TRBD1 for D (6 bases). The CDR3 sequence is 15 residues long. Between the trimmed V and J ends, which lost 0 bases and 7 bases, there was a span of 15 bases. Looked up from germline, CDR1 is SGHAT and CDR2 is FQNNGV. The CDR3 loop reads CASSLDAMGRGGYTF. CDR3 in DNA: TGTGCCAGCAGCTTAGATGCGATGGGCAGGGGTGGCTACACCTTC.

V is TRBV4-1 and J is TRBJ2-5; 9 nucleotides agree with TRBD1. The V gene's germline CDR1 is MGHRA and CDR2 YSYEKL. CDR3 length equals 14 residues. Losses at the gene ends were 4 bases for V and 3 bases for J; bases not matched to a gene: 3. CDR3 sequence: CASSLRTGEETQYF. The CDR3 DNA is TGCGCCAGCAGCCTTAGGACAGGGGAAGAGACCCAGTACTTC.

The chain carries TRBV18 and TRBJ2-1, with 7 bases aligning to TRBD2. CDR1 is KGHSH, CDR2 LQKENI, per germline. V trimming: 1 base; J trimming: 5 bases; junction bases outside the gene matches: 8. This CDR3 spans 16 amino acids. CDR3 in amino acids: CASSPRVDGRNNEQFF. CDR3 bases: TGTGCCAGCTCACCACGTGTAGACGGGAGGAACAATGAGCAGTTCTTC.

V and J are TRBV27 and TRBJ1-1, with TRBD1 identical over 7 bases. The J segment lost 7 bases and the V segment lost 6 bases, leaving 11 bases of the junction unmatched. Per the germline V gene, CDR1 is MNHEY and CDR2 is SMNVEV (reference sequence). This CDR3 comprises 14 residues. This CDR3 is CASRATGITNEAFF. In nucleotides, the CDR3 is TGTGCCAGCAGGGCGACAGGGATAACAAATGAAGCTTTCTTT.

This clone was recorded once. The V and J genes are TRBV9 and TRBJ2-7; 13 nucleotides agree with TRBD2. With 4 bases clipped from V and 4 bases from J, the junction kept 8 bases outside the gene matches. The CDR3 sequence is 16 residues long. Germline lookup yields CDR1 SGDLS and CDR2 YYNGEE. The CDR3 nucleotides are TGTGCCAGCAGCCCCCGAACTAGCGGGAGGGTGTACGAGCAGTACTTC. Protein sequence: CASSPRTSGRVYEQYF. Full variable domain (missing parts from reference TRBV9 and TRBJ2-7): DSGVTQTPKHLITATGQRVTLRCSPRSGDLSVYWYQQSLDQGLQFLIQYYNGEERAKGNILERFSAQQFPDLHSELNLSSLELGDSALYFCASSPRTSGRVYEQYFGPGTRLTVT.

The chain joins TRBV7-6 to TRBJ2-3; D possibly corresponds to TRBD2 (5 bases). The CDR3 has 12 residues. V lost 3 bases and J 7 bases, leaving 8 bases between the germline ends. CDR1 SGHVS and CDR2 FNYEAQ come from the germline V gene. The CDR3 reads CASSLEANTQYF. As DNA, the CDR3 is TGTGCCAGCAGCTTGGAGGCCAATACGCAGTATTTT.

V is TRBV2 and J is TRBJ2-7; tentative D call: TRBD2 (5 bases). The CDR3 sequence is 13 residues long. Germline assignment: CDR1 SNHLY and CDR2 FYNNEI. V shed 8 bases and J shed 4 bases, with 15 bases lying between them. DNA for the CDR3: TGTGCCAGCCGGCGAGGACTCGTGTACGAGCAGTACTTC. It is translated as CASRRGLVYEQYF.

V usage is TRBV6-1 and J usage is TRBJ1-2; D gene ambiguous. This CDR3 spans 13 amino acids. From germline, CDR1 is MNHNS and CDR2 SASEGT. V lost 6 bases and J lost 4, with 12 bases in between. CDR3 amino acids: CASRAGGFYGYTF. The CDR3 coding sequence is TGTGCCAGCAGGGCAGGAGGTTTCTATGGCTACACCTTC.

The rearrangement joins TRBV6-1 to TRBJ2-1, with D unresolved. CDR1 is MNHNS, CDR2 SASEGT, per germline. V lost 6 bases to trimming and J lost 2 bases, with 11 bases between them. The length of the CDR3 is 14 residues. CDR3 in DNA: TGTGCCAGCAGAGGTGGAGCAGCCTACAATGAGCAGTTCTTC. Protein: CASRGGAAYNEQFF.

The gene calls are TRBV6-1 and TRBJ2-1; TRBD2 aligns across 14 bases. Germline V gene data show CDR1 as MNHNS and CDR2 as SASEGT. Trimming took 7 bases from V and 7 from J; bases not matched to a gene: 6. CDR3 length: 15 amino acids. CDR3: CASNSGLAGVNEQFF. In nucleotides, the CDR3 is TGTGCCAGCAACTCGGGACTAGCGGGAGTTAATGAGCAGTTCTTC.

The CDR3 DNA sequence: TGCAGCGTTGAAGAAGCGCGCTATGGCTACACCTTC. This encodes CSVEEARYGYTF. This rearrangement joins TRBV29-1 to TRBJ1-2; D ambiguous. V dropped 0 bases and J dropped 4 bases, with 6 bases sitting between them. CDR1 and CDR2 from the germline V gene are SQVTM and ANQGSEA. The CDR3 has 12 residues. Full variable domain (rest looked up from reference TRBV29-1 and TRBJ1-2): SAVISQKPSRDICQRGTSLTIQCQVDSQVTMMFWYRQQPGQSLTLIATANQGSEATYESGFVIDKFPISRPNLTFSTLTVSNMSPEDSSIYLCSVEEARYGYTFGSGTRLTVV.